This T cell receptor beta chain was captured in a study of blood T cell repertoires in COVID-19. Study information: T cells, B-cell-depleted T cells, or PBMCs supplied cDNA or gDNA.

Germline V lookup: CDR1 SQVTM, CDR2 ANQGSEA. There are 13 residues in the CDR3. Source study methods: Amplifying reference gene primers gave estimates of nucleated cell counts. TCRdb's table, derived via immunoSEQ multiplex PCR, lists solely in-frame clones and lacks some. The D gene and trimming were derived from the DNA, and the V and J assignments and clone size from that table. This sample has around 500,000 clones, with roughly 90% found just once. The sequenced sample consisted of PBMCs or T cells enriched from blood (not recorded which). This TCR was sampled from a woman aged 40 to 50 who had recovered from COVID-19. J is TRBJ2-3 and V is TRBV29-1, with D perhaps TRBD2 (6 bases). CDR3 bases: TGCACCTATAGGGGACTCCTAGGAGATACGCAGTATTTT. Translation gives CTYRGLLGDTQYF.